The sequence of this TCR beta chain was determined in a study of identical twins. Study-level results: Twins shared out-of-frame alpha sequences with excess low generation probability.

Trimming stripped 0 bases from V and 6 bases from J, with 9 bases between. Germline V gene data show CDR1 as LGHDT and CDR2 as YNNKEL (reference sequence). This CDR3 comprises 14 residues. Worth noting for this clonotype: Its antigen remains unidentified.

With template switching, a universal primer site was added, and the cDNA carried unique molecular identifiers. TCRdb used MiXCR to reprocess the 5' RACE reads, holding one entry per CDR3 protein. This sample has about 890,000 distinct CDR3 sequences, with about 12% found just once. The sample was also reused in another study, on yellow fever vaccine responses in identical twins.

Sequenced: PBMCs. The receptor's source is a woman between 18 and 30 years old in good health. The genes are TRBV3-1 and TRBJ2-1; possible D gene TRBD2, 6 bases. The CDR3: CASSQDPGLNEQFF. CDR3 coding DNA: TGTGCCAGCAGCCAAGACCCGGGACTCAATGAGCAGTTCTTC.